Following are 10 T cell receptor beta chains from one sample sequenced in a study of blood T cell repertoires in COVID-19. Libraries were prepared by immunoSEQ multiplex PCR; TCRdb keeps only in-frame clonotypes and omits some of them. The table shows over 250,000 clones, with approximately 83% occurring only once. Sequencing was performed on peripheral blood. Receptor source: a woman between 50 and 59 years old who had recovered from COVID-19.

The gene calls are TRBV29-1 and TRBJ2-5; D is uncertain. Trimming removed 1 base from V and 2 bases from J, with 17 bases in between. The CDR3 has 16 amino acids. Germline V CDR1 and CDR2: SQVTM, ANQGSEA. The DNA of the CDR3 is TGCAGCGTTGAAGCCCTCCCCCCGACAAGTCAAGAGACCCAGTACTTC. Protein product: CSVEALPPTSQETQYF. Complete variable domain (other parts from reference TRBV29-1 and TRBJ2-5): SAVISQKPSRDICQRGTSLTIQCQVDSQVTMMFWYRQQPGQSLTLIATANQGSEATYESGFVIDKFPISRPNLTFSTLTVSNMSPEDSSIYLCSVEALPPTSQETQYFGPGTRLLVL.

This clone was picked up a small number of times. The CDR3 reads CASSPEGTGYQPQHF. Here the CDR3 DNA reads TGTGCCAGCAGCCCAGAAGGGACAGGGTATCAGCCCCAGCATTTT. The V gene is TRBV9, the J gene TRBJ1-5; 9 nucleotides match TRBD1. V dropped 4 bases and J dropped 5; count of bases not matched to a gene: 7. The CDR3 totals 15 residues. Germline V CDR1 and CDR2: SGDLS, YYNGEE.

This chain links TRBV18 with TRBJ1-1; TRBD1 agrees at 9 bases. With V trimmed by 4 bases and J by 2 bases, 2 bases remained unmatched. The CDR3 sequence is 14 residues long. Germline V CDR1 and CDR2: KGHSH, LQKENI. CDR3 coding DNA: TGTGCCAGCTCACGGGACAGGGCCAACACTGAAGCTTTCTTT. It encodes CASSRDRANTEAFF.

The chain carries TRBV7-3 and TRBJ2-1, with 10 bases identical to TRBD2. Germline values: CDR1 SGHTA, CDR2 FQGTGA. V was pared by 5 bases and J by 6 bases, with 7 bases of the junction left unmatched. The CDR3 extends over 15 amino acids. CDR3: CASSTLLAGANEQFF. DNA of the CDR3: TGTGCCAGCAGCACCCTCCTAGCGGGGGCCAATGAGCAGTTCTTC. The whole variable domain, remainder taken from reference TRBV7-3 and TRBJ2-1, is GAGVSQTPSNKVTEKGKYVELRCDPISGHTALYWYRQSLGQGPEFLIYFQGTGAADDSGLPNDRFFAVRPEGSVSTLKIQRTERGDSAVYLCASSTLLAGANEQFFGPGTRLTVL.

CDR3 bases: TGTGCCACCGAGGGACTCTCCTACAATGAGCAGTTCTTC. Amino acids: CATEGLSYNEQFF. The chain uses TRBV10-3 and TRBJ2-1, with D possibly TRBD2 on 6 matching bases. The length of the CDR3 is 13 residues. Germline V gene sequence: CDR1 ENHRY, CDR2 SYGVKD. The V gene lost 10 bases and the J gene lost 0 bases, with 10 bases spanning the gap.

The chain joins TRBV6-1 to TRBJ2-2, with D possibly being TRBD2 (5 bases). V was pared by 3 bases and J by 6 bases, with 14 bases between. Germline V gene lookup returns CDR1 MNHNS and CDR2 SASEGT. The CDR3 has 15 amino acids. CDR3 DNA: TGTGCCAGCAGTGACGGGAAGTCTAACGCCGGGGAGCTGTTTTTT. Its protein product is CASSDGKSNAGELFF.

The V gene is TRBV5-1, the J gene TRBJ1-5; D is possibly TRBD1 (6 bases). CDR3 length equals 14 residues. The germline V and J ends were trimmed by 4 bases and 4 bases, with 12 bases remaining between them. CDR1 and CDR2 (germline): SGHRS, YFSETQ. The CDR3: CASSPDSLNQPQHF. CDR3 DNA sequence: TGCGCCAGCAGCCCGGACAGTTTGAATCAGCCCCAGCATTTT.

V gene TRBV15 combines with J gene TRBJ2-5, with 8 positions matching TRBD2. V lost 4 bases and J lost 9; bases outside the gene matches: 4. Germline V gives CDR1 LNHNV, CDR2 YYDKDF (reference sequence). This CDR3 has 12 amino acids. The CDR3 nucleotides read TGTGCCACCAGCATTCGGGGGGGGGCCCAGTACTTC. This translates into CATSIRGGAQYF.

This chain connects TRBV29-1 to TRBJ2-1, with TRBD2 matching over 10 bases. Trimming took 3 bases from V and 3 from J; bases not matched to a gene: 5. Germline values: CDR1 SQVTM, CDR2 ANQGSEA. The CDR3 extends over 15 amino acids. The CDR3 spells CSVEVTSGVYNEQFF. The CDR3 DNA reads TGCAGCGTTGAGGTAACTAGCGGGGTCTACAATGAGCAGTTCTTC.

The chain is built from TRBV6-5 and TRBJ2-1; D gene uncertain. From germline, CDR1 is MNHEY and CDR2 SVGAGI. Trimming pared 7 bases from V and 9 bases from J, leaving 7 bases between. The CDR3 totals 10 residues. CDR3: CASKRGEQFF. The CDR3 coding sequence is TGTGCCAGCAAACGCGGTGAGCAGTTCTTC.